Listed here are 6 T cell receptor beta chains from one sample, sequenced in a study of blood T cell repertoires in COVID-19. Clones were sequenced by immunoSEQ multiplex PCR, and TCRdb holds only the in-frame ones, with some missing. Here the sample spans over 400,000 clones, about 89% being singletons. The sample was peripheral blood. The source is a woman in her forties or fifties with COVID-19, enrolled during active disease.

The chain couples TRBV7-2 to TRBJ2-6, with unresolved D. The CDR3 loop spans 17 amino acids. CDR1 and CDR2 (germline): SGHTA, FQGNSA. V was cut by 1 base and J by 0 bases, with 10 bases left in between. The CDR3 DNA sequence: TGTGCCAGCAGCTTAGGCAGCGTTAACTCTGGGGCCAACGTCCTGACTTTC. This sequence encodes CASSLGSVNSGANVLTF.

V gene TRBV12-5 combines with J gene TRBJ2-3; D ambiguous. Trimming took off 5 bases at V and 3 bases at J, with 12 bases between the two ends. The length of the CDR3 is 14 residues. CDR1 and CDR2 (germline): LGHNT, FRNRAP. CDR3 sequence: CASGLYGPTDTQYF. CDR3 bases: TGTGCTAGTGGTCTGTACGGTCCGACAGATACGCAGTATTTT. The entire variable domain, with the rest obtained from reference TRBV12-5 and TRBJ2-3, is as follows: DARVTQTPRHKVTEMGQEVTMRCQPILGHNTVFWYRQTMMQGLELLAYFRNRAPLDDSGMPKDRFSAEMPDATLATLKIQPSEPRDSAVYFCASGLYGPTDTQYFGPGTRLTVL.

This sequence joins TRBV6-1 and TRBJ2-3, with D unclear. The CDR3 covers 13 residues. With 1 base removed from V and 5 bases from J, the gap between germline ends came to 7 bases. Germline V gene sequence: CDR1 MNHNS, CDR2 SASEGT. CDR3 DNA sequence: TGTGCCAGCAGTGAAGTTAAACTAGATACGCAGTATTTT. Its translation is CASSEVKLDTQYF.

CDR3 in amino acids: CASSLVSGAQGEQYF. The CDR3 bases are TGTGCCAGCAGTTTAGTGAGCGGGGCTCAGGGGGAGCAGTACTTC. The V and J genes are TRBV28 and TRBJ2-7; possibly TRBD2 for D (7 bases). The CDR3 totals 15 residues. Germline V CDR1 and CDR2: MDHEN, SYDVKM. The V and J ends lost 2 bases and 7 bases respectively, with 18 bases between them.

V gene TRBV7-9 combines with J gene TRBJ2-1; D is unclear. The CDR3 totals 14 residues. The V end lost 4 bases, the J end lost 6 bases, and 13 bases lay between the germline ends. Per germline, CDR1 SEHNR and CDR2 FQNEAQ (reference sequence). The CDR3 DNA follows: TGTGCCAGCAGCTCCCCTGCCTCTATCAATGAGCAGTTCTTC. The encoded protein is CASSSPASINEQFF.

The chain joins TRBV5-1 to TRBJ2-1; TRBD2 matches 7 bases. The V gene end was trimmed by 0 bases and the J gene end by 5 bases; junction bases not matched to a gene: 5. The CDR3 is 15 residues long. The V gene's germline CDR1 is SGHRS and CDR2 YFSETQ. The DNA of the CDR3 is TGCGCCAGCAGCTTGGTTCTGGGGGGGAACAATGAGCAGTTCTTC. It encodes CASSLVLGGNNEQFF.